This T cell receptor (beta chain) came from a study of blood T cells in healthy people across ages. Combining a sample-barcoded 5' primer with a J-beta primer mix, a second PCR ran for about 7 to 11 cycles. All samples yielded 3 million or more CDR3-containing paired-end reads. One entry per CDR3 protein results from TCRdb running MiXCR on the 5' RACE reads. The sample holds 1.5 million to 2 million distinct CDR3 sequences; roughly a third are singletons and the top ten take about 11%. CDR3 length equals 16 residues. CDR1 and CDR2 from the germline V gene are SEHNR and FQNEAQ (reference sequence). V lost 2 bases, J lost 2 bases, and 16 bases lay in between. In its sample, this clonotype was seen many times. The target antigen is unknown. General study results and limits: It was not known whether donors were CMV positive (a possible confounder of expanded clonotype changes). Per million T cells, the diversity of TCR beta decreased roughly linearly as age advanced.

The chain uses TRBV7-9 and TRBJ2-7; D unclear. The sequence was obtained from a woman aged 25 to 45 in good health. The sequenced sample was blood. The CDR3 DNA reads TGTGCCAGCAGCTTAAATATAGGTCCGCCGGCCTACGAGCAGTACTTC. This encodes CASSLNIGPPAYEQYF.